This T cell receptor (beta chain) was documented in a study of graft-versus-host responses after intestinal transplantation. V was pared by 1 base and J by 0 bases, with 10 bases between. The CDR3 covers 16 residues. Looked up from germline, CDR1 is SNHLY and CDR2 is FYNNEI. Produced via immunoSEQ multiplex PCR; TCRdb's table is partial and in-frame only. The data hold about 47,000 clones, with 85% to 95% observed a single time. In the case of this clone: Its cognate antigen is unknown.

The sequencing used unstimulated CD8+ T cells sorted from spleen or lymph node cells, collected before transplant. The clonotype comes from a human donor who was the organ donor for an intestinal transplant. V usage is TRBV2 and J usage is TRBJ1-3; unclear D gene. The CDR3 region has the DNA TGTGCCAGCAGTGAAGGACACCACGACTCTGGAAACACCATATATTTT. Protein: CASSEGHHDSGNTIYF.